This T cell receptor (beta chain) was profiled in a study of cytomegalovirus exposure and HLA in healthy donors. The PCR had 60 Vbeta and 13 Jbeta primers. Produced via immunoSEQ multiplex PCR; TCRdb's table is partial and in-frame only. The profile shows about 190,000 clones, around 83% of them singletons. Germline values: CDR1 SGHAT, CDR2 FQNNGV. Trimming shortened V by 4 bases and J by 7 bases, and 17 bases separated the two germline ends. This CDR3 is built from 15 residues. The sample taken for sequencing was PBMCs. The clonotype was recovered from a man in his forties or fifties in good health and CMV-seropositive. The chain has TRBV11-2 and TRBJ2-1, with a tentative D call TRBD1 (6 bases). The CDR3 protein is CASSSDSRSGNEQFF. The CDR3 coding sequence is TGTGCCAGCAGCTCGGACAGCCGCTCGGGAAATGAGCAGTTCTTC.